This note documents a single T cell receptor (beta chain) sequence. Antigen specificity is unknown. Germline lookup yields CDR1 MNHNS and CDR2 SASEGT. This CDR3 has 13 amino acids. V gave up 6 bases and J gave up 2 bases, with 10 bases separating them. This entry comes from a study of cytomegalovirus exposure and HLA in healthy donors. Study-level results: Investigators reported 164 TCR beta chains as tied to cytomegalovirus. There were reportedly fewer N-insertions in an Asian-associated ancestry cluster than the approximately 640-donor mean, in a later analysis.

The PCR employed 60 Vbeta primers together with 13 Jbeta primers. Assay used: immunoSEQ multiplex PCR; TCRdb lists only in-frame clones, some missing. The sample consists of 200,000 to 250,000 clones, 65% to 80% of them appearing once. The clonotype originates from a man aged 45-65 years in good health and CMV-seronegative. Sequencing used PBMCs. This chain connects TRBV6-1 to TRBJ1-1; D gene ambiguous. The CDR3 DNA reads TGTGCCAGCAGACCGCTCAGAAACACTGAAGCTTTCTTT. Protein: CASRPLRNTEAFF.